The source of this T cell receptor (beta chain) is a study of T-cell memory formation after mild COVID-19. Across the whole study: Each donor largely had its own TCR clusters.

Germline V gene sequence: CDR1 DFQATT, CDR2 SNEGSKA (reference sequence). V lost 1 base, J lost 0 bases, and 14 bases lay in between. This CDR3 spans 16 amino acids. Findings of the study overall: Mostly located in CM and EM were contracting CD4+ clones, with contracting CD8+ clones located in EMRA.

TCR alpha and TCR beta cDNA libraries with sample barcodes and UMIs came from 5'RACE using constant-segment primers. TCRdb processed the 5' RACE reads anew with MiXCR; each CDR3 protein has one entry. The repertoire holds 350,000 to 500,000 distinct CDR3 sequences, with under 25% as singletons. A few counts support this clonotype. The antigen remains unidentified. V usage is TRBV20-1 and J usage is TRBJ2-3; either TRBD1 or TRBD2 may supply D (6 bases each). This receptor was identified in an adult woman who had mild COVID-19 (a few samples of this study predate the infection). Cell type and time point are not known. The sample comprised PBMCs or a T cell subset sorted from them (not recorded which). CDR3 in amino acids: CSARAEWGASTDTQYF. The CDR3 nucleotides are TGCAGTGCTAGAGCAGAGTGGGGGGCGAGCACAGATACGCAGTATTTT.